This TCR beta chain is from a study of cytomegalovirus exposure and HLA in healthy donors. Study-level findings and limits: Analysis performed later found more than 15,000 TCR beta sequences associated with HLA alleles at 0.05 false discovery rate. V- and J-gene trimming of TCR beta was linked (in a later analysis) to a missense DCLRE1C variant. Most CMV-associated TCR beta chains appeared HLA-restricted in a later analysis. The study designated around 150 TCR beta chains cytomegalovirus-associated.

This clone came up once. Its target is unknown. CDR1 LNHDA and CDR2 SQIVND come from the germline V gene (reference sequence). V shed 6 bases and J shed 2 bases, with 15 bases lying between them. CDR3 length: 15 amino acids. 13 Jbeta primers and 60 Vbeta primers were used for the PCR. Method: immunoSEQ multiplex PCR; TCRdb's copy keeps in-frame clones and lacks some. Of 250,000 to 350,000 clones in the sample, just over 85% were seen once. The rearrangement uses TRBV19 and TRBJ2-3; tentatively, D is TRBD2 (5 bases). Source material: PBMCs. The receptor was isolated from a man in his forties or fifties in good health and CMV-seropositive. CDR3 residues: CASRPGLKITDTQYF. The CDR3, as DNA: TGTGCCAGTAGGCCAGGACTCAAGATCACAGATACGCAGTATTTT.